Each of the 31 T cell receptor beta chains below was sequenced from the same sample in a study of shared T cell receptors in the human thymus. TCRdb's table, derived via immunoSEQ multiplex PCR, lists solely in-frame clones and lacks some. Of under 700,000 clones listed, about four fifths are singletons. These data are also associated with another study on human thymus T cells.

Sequencing input: thymocytes. The receptors here all came from a boy in the first two years of life with a congenital heart defect.

The chain employs TRBV7-8 and TRBJ2-7, with 10 positions matching TRBD2. Germline CDR1 SGHVS, CDR2 FQNEAQ. CDR3 length: 16 amino acids. J lost 4 bases, V lost 7 bases, and 13 bases had no gene match. The CDR3 spells CASTGTSGTIGYEQYF. In nucleotides, the CDR3 is TGTGCCAGCACCGGCACTAGCGGGACTATAGGGTACGAGCAGTACTTC.

The J gene is TRBJ2-2, the V gene TRBV29-1; TRBD1 matches at 7 bases. Per the germline V gene, CDR1 is SQVTM and CDR2 is ANQGSEA. CDR3 length: 13 residues. With V trimmed by 3 bases and J by 5 bases, 3 bases remained unmatched. In nucleotides, the CDR3 is TGCAGCGTTGAGAGGGGGCGAACCGGGGAGCTGTTTTTT. This sequence encodes CSVERGRTGELFF.

This clone appeared once. Other DNA sequences within the sample encode an identical CDR3. The rearrangement joins TRBV11-2 to TRBJ2-7; tentatively, D is TRBD1 (6 bases). The CDR3 spans 14 residues. Trimming left V 5 bases short and J 3 bases short, with 14 bases between. Per germline, CDR1 SGHAT and CDR2 FQNNGV. The DNA of the CDR3 is TGTGCCAGCAGCCCTCCGGGACAAGGCTACGAGCAGTACTTC. Amino acid sequence: CASSPPGQGYEQYF.

The gene calls are TRBV11-2 and TRBJ2-2; TRBD2 matches at 12 bases. V shed 0 bases, J shed 6 bases, and the junction held 5 bases outside the gene matches. There are 17 residues in the CDR3. Germline loops: CDR1 SGHAT, CDR2 FQNNGV. CDR3 region: CASSLEASGRVPGELFF. In DNA, the CDR3 is TGTGCCAGCAGCTTAGAGGCTAGCGGGAGGGTTCCCGGGGAGCTGTTTTTT. The full variable domain, rest sourced from reference TRBV11-2 and TRBJ2-2, is EAGVAQSPRYKIIEKRQSVAFWCNPISGHATLYWYQQILGQGPKLLIQFQNNGVVDDSQLPKDRFSAERLKGVDSTLKIQPAKLEDSAVYLCASSLEASGRVPGELFFGEGSRLTVL.

This sequence joins TRBV9 and TRBJ2-3, with 7 nucleotides matching TRBD2. The ends lost 0 bases at V and 4 bases at J; junction bases unmatched: 8. This CDR3 has 16 amino acids. The V gene's germline CDR1 is SGDLS and CDR2 YYNGEE. The CDR3 loop reads CASSVDPSGGADTQYF. CDR3 DNA: TGTGCCAGCAGCGTAGATCCTAGCGGAGGGGCAGATACGCAGTATTTT.

This chain uses TRBV5-1 with TRBJ2-3; 10 bases fit TRBD2. Unmatched junction bases numbered 13, after V lost 3 bases and J lost 0 bases. There are 19 residues in the CDR3. From germline, CDR1 is SGHRS and CDR2 YFSETQ. The CDR3 coding sequence is TGCGCCAGCAGCTCGCCGACTAGCGGGTTTGGGGCTAGCACAGATACGCAGTATTTT. Translation: CASSSPTSGFGASTDTQYF.

This clone was recorded a few times. The sample contains more than one DNA sequence encoding this CDR3. This chain joins TRBV18 and TRBJ2-1; weak D call: TRBD2 (5 bases). V shed 6 bases and J shed 10 bases, with 13 bases lying between them. Germline V gene lookup returns CDR1 KGHSH and CDR2 LQKENI. This CDR3 region has 12 residues. The CDR3 is CASSPRSGEQFF. The CDR3 nucleotides read TGTGCCAGCTCCCCCAGGTCGGGAGAGCAGTTCTTC.

The count of this clone is one. This chain joins TRBV5-1 and TRBJ2-7; a weak D match, TRBD2 (5 bases). CDR1 SGHRS and CDR2 YFSETQ come from the germline V gene. Trimming cost V 4 bases and J 5 bases, with 16 bases left between them. CDR3 length equals 14 residues. The CDR3 region has the DNA TGCGCCAGCAGCCGATTCCCCCTAGCCGACGAGCAGTACTTC. This encodes CASSRFPLADEQYF.

V is TRBV2 and J is TRBJ2-7, with TRBD1 matching over 7 bases. The germline V gene has CDR1 SNHLY and CDR2 FYNNEI. This CDR3 spans 15 amino acids. J gave up 1 base and V 4 bases, and 7 bases lay outside the gene matches. CDR3 sequence: CASSGDPGQSYEQYF. In DNA form, the CDR3 reads TGTGCCAGCAGTGGAGATCCGGGACAGTCCTACGAGCAGTACTTC.

This clone was seen only once. The CDR3 DNA sequence: TGTGCCAGCAGTACGACAGGGGGCACTGAAGCTTTCTTT. Encoded protein: CASSTTGGTEAFF. V is TRBV28 and J is TRBJ1-1; TRBD1 matches at 9 bases. The germline V gene encodes CDR1 MDHEN and CDR2 SYDVKM. The trim removed 5 bases at V and 4 bases at J, leaving 2 bases unmatched. The CDR3 has 13 residues.

This chain connects TRBV2 to TRBJ2-7; 7 bases match TRBD2. Trimming cost V 3 bases and J 4 bases; bases outside gene matches: 6. The germline V gene encodes CDR1 SNHLY and CDR2 FYNNEI. The CDR3 is made up of 14 amino acids. The CDR3: CASSDSGGRYEQYF. CDR3 coding DNA: TGTGCCAGCAGTGATTCGGGGGGTAGGTACGAGCAGTACTTC.

This clone was seen a handful of times. The rearrangement links TRBV4-2 to TRBJ1-1; D remains ambiguous. V was trimmed by 3 bases and J by 6 bases, leaving 5 bases between them. CDR3 size: 11 residues. Germline assignment: CDR1 LGHNA and CDR2 YNFKEQ. The chain's CDR3 is CASSQSAEAFF. CDR3 DNA: TGTGCCAGCAGCCAGTCCGCTGAAGCTTTCTTT.

The rearrangement uses TRBV5-1 and TRBJ2-7, with 12 bases matching TRBD2. Germline assignment: CDR1 SGHRS and CDR2 YFSETQ. The CDR3 totals 16 residues. With 2 bases clipped from V and 4 bases from J, the junction kept 7 bases outside the gene matches. DNA for the CDR3: TGCGCCAGCAGCTTCGGGGGACTAGCGGGCCGTTACGAGCAGTACTTC. It translates to CASSFGGLAGRYEQYF. Based on the CDR3 plus reference TRBV5-1 and TRBJ2-7, the full variable domain is KAGVTQTPRYLIKTRGQQVTLSCSPISGHRSVSWYQQTPGQGLQFLFEYFSETQRNKGNFPGRFSGRQFSNSRSEMNVSTLELGDSALYLCASSFGGLAGRYEQYFGPGTRLTVT.

The V and J genes are TRBV4-2 and TRBJ2-1, with TRBD2 matching over 8 bases. This CDR3 is 15 amino acids long. Germline trimming cut 2 bases from V and 4 bases from J; bases unmatched to any gene: 4. Germline V gene sequence: CDR1 LGHNA, CDR2 YNFKEQ. CDR3 in DNA: TGTGCCAGCAGCCAACTCCAGCGGGGGTACAATGAGCAGTTCTTC. Encoded protein: CASSQLQRGYNEQFF.

The rearrangement uses TRBV5-6 and TRBJ2-1, with 8 bases lining up with TRBD2. The CDR3 has 17 residues. J lost 8 bases, V lost 1 base, and 14 bases had no gene match. Germline V gene lookup returns CDR1 SGHDT and CDR2 YYEEEE. The CDR3 DNA reads TGTGCCAGCAGCTTGTGGACGGGGCTAGCGGGCAGGGATGAGCAGTTCTTC. Translation gives CASSLWTGLAGRDEQFF.

The CDR3 loop reads CASSLGGEFINEQYF. The CDR3 bases are TGCGCCAGCAGCTTGGGCGGGGAATTCATTAACGAGCAGTACTTC. The chain joins TRBV5-1 to TRBJ2-7, with D possibly being TRBD2 (6 bases). The germline V and J ends were trimmed by 0 bases and 5 bases, with 15 bases remaining between them. Germline V gene data show CDR1 as SGHRS and CDR2 as YFSETQ. The CDR3 spans 15 residues.

The V gene is TRBV5-4, the J gene TRBJ2-5; 9 nucleotides match TRBD2. The ends lost 2 bases at V and 5 bases at J; junction bases unmatched: 10. This CDR3 has 16 residues. Germline V gene lookup returns CDR1 SGHNT and CDR2 YYREEE (reference sequence). The CDR3 DNA is TGTGCCAGCAGCTTACGGGTAGCGGGAGTGGGGGAGACCCAGTACTTC. Its protein is CASSLRVAGVGETQYF. The full variable domain, with the rest looked up from reference TRBV5-4 and TRBJ2-5, is ETGVTQSPTHLIKTRGQQVTLRCSSQSGHNTVSWYQQALGQGPQFIFQYYREEENGRGNFPPRFSGLQFPNYSSELNVNALELDDSALYLCASSLRVAGVGETQYFGPGTRLLVL.

This clone appeared once. The genes are TRBV5-6 and TRBJ1-3; 12 nucleotides match TRBD1. V lost 0 bases, J lost 9 bases, and 7 bases stayed unmatched. The CDR3 has 16 residues. Germline CDR1 reads SGHDT; CDR2 reads YYEEEE. Here the CDR3 DNA reads TGTGCCAGCAGCTTGGGGGACAGGGGGCGCATCGGCACCATATATTTT. The encoded protein is CASSLGDRGRIGTIYF.

The chain carries TRBV7-9 and TRBJ2-7; the D gene is possibly TRBD2 (6 bases). The CDR3 has 12 residues. Germline-derived CDR1 and CDR2 are SEHNR and FQNEAQ (reference sequence). The V gene lost 3 bases and the J gene lost 7 bases, with 10 bases spanning the gap. The CDR3 nucleotides are TGTGCCAGCAGCTTTTTGGCGGGAGAGCAGTACTTC. Its protein is CASSFLAGEQYF.

The V call is TRBV5-1, the J call TRBJ2-2; 7 bases align to TRBD1. The CDR3 is 14 amino acids. Trimming took 6 bases from V and 7 from J; bases not matched to a gene: 9. CDR1 SGHRS and CDR2 YFSETQ come from the germline V gene. Here the CDR3 reads CASTQGDVGGELFF. CDR3 DNA: TGCGCCAGCACCCAGGGGGACGTTGGCGGGGAGCTGTTTTTT.

This rearrangement joins TRBV7-8 to TRBJ2-3; D is unresolved. CDR1 and CDR2 from the germline V gene are SGHVS and FQNEAQ. The CDR3 has 15 residues. The V and J ends lost 2 bases and 3 bases respectively, with 12 bases between them. CDR3 nucleotides: TGTGCCAGCAGCTTACAGGTCCGGATGACAGATACGCAGTATTTT. Translated: CASSLQVRMTDTQYF.

The chain is built from TRBV11-3 and TRBJ2-5; the D is unclear. Germline V gene sequence: CDR1 SGHNT, CDR2 YENEEA. The CDR3 has 14 amino acids. V was cut by 1 base and J by 2 bases, with 8 bases left in between. The CDR3 is CASSLGTLQETQYF. The CDR3 nucleotides read TGTGCCAGCAGCTTAGGTACTTTGCAAGAGACCCAGTACTTC.

This chain joins TRBV7-8 and TRBJ1-2; 9 bases agree with TRBD1. This CDR3 contains 15 residues. In germline, CDR1 is SGHVS, CDR2 FQNEAQ. V dropped 1 base and J dropped 3; count of bases not matched to a gene: 3. The CDR3 region is CASSLGDRVHYGYTF. In nucleotides, the CDR3 is TGTGCCAGCAGCTTAGGGGACAGGGTCCACTATGGCTACACCTTC.

This rearrangement joins TRBV27 to TRBJ1-4; 7 bases match TRBD1. J was trimmed by 8 bases and V by 5 bases; bases with no gene match: 17. This CDR3 comprises 17 residues. In germline, CDR1 is MNHEY, CDR2 SMNVEV (reference sequence). The CDR3 DNA is TGTGCCAGCAGTCCAGGGGGAAACACCGAGAAACTGGAAAAACTGTTTTTT. Translating gives CASSPGGNTEKLEKLFF.

This clone was observed once. V gene TRBV6-4 combines with J gene TRBJ2-1, with 10 bases matching TRBD2. Germline V gene sequence: CDR1 MRHNA, CDR2 SNTAGT. Germline trimming cut 0 bases from V and 9 bases from J; bases unmatched to any gene: 14. The CDR3 has 18 amino acids. The CDR3: CASSDSASGSFGGSEQFF. CDR3 nucleotide sequence: TGTGCCAGCAGTGACTCAGCTAGCGGGAGTTTCGGGGGCAGTGAGCAGTTCTTC.

The chain has TRBV7-9 and TRBJ2-7, with 9 bases that match TRBD1. The CDR3 consists of 15 residues. In germline, CDR1 is SEHNR, CDR2 FQNEAQ (reference sequence). V was pared by 5 bases and J by 6 bases, with 11 bases of the junction left unmatched. The DNA of the CDR3 is TGTGCCAGCAGCCCCCACAGGGGGCAGTTGCGCGAGCAGTACTTC. Protein sequence: CASSPHRGQLREQYF.

V is TRBV27 and J is TRBJ2-7; TRBD2 matches 13 bases. CDR3 size: 17 residues. Trimming removed 4 bases from V and 3 bases from J; junction bases left unmatched: 9. Germline assignment: CDR1 MNHEY and CDR2 SMNVEV (reference sequence). The DNA for the CDR3 is TGTGCCAGCAGTTCCCCGGGACTAGCGGGAATTATCTACGAGCAGTACTTC. Amino acid sequence: CASSSPGLAGIIYEQYF.

V is TRBV25-1 and J is TRBJ2-3; tentatively, D is TRBD1 (6 bases). Looked up from germline, CDR1 is MGHDK and CDR2 is SYGVNS. The germline V and J ends were trimmed by 3 bases and 3 bases, with 13 bases remaining between them. This CDR3 spans 15 amino acids. The CDR3 coding sequence is TGTGCCAGCAGTGAGTCGCCGGGACATACAGATACGCAGTATTTT. Protein sequence: CASSESPGHTDTQYF.

The chain joins TRBV7-2 to TRBJ2-7, with TRBD1 matching 8 bases. The junction had 8 bases not matched to a gene; V was cut back by 1 base and J by 3 bases. Germline V gene data show CDR1 as SGHTA and CDR2 as FQGNSA. The CDR3 extends over 16 amino acids. The CDR3 is CASSLGQGARDYEQYF. The CDR3 region has the DNA TGTGCCAGCAGCTTAGGGCAGGGGGCGCGGGACTACGAGCAGTACTTC.

The chain links TRBV5-5 to TRBJ1-4; 7 positions match TRBD1. CDR1 and CDR2 (germline): SGHKS, YYEKEE (reference sequence). V shed 4 bases, J shed 8 bases, and the junction held 8 bases outside the gene matches. The CDR3 extends over 14 amino acids. For the CDR3, the DNA is TGTGCCAGCAGCCGGGACAGCTACTCAGAAAAACTGTTTTTT. Protein: CASSRDSYSEKLFF. The full variable domain, completed using reference TRBV5-5 and TRBJ1-4, is DAGVTQSPTHLIKTRGQQVTLRCSPISGHKSVSWYQQVLGQGPQFIFQYYEKEERGRGNFPDRFSARQFPNYSSELNVNALLLGDSALYLCASSRDSYSEKLFFGSGTQLSVL.

This clone was counted between two and nine times. The chain combines TRBV10-3 with TRBJ2-3; the D gene is possibly TRBD2 (5 bases). CDR3 length: 15 residues. The germline V gene encodes CDR1 ENHRY and CDR2 SYGVKD. V lost 2 bases, J lost 3 bases, and 12 bases lay in between. This CDR3 is CAISEPGSTTDTQYF. The CDR3 DNA is TGTGCCATCAGTGAGCCGGGGAGTACTACAGATACGCAGTATTTT.